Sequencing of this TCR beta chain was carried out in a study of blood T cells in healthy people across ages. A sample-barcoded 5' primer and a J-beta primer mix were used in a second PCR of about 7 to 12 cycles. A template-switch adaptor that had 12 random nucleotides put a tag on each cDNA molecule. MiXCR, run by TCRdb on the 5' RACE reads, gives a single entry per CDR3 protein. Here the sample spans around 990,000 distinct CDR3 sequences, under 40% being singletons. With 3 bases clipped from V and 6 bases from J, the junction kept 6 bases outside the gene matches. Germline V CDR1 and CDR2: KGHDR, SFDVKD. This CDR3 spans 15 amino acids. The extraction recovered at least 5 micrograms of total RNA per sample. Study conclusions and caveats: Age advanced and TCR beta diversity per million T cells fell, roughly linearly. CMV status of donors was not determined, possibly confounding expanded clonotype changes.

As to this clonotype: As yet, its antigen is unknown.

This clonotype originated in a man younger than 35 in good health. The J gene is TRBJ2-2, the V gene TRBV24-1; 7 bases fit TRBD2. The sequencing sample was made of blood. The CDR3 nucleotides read TGTGCCACCAGTGATGTCCTGACTAGCCCCGGGGAGCTGTTTTTT. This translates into CATSDVLTSPGELFF.